This TCR beta chain was sequenced during a study of high-grade serous ovarian cancer treatment subgroups. Study findings and constraints: Repertoire analysis covered CDR3 alone, not CDR1 or CDR2.

Libraries were prepared by immunoSEQ multiplex PCR; TCRdb keeps only in-frame clonotypes and omits some of them. The sample yields about 40,000 clones, roughly 83% seen once. Notes on this clone: The target antigen is unknown.

Germline V gives CDR1 MDHEN, CDR2 SYDVKM. V lost 5 bases to trimming and J lost 4 bases; unmatched junction nucleotides: 13. This CDR3 spans 18 amino acids. Tumor samples were taken before definitive surgery or chemotherapy. The sample taken for sequencing was tumor tissue. The gene calls are TRBV28 and TRBJ2-5; 13 positions agree with TRBD2. The clonotype originates from a human donor with high-grade serous ovarian cancer. CDR3 nucleotides: TGTGCCAGCAGTCTCGACCTTGGGACTAGCGGGAATTCAGAGACCCAGTACTTC. Translation: CASSLDLGTSGNSETQYF. Complete variable domain (other parts from reference TRBV28 and TRBJ2-5): DVKVTQSSRYLVKRTGEKVFLECVQDMDHENMFWYRQDPGLGLRLIYFSYDVKMKEKGDIPEGYSVSREKKERFSLILESASTNQTSMYLCASSLDLGTSGNSETQYFGPGTRLLVL.